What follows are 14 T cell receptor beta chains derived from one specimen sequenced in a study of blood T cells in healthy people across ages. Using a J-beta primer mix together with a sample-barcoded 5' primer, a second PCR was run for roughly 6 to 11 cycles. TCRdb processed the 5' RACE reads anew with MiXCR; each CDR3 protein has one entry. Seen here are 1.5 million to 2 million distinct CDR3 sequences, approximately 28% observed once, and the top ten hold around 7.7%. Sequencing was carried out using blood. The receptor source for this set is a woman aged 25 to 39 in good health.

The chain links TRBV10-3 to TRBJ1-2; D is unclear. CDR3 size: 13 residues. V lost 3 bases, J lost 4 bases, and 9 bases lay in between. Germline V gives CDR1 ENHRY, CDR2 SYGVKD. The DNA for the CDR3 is TGTGCCATCAGTGATCCCGACGGCTATGGCTACACCTTC. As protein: CAISDPDGYGYTF.

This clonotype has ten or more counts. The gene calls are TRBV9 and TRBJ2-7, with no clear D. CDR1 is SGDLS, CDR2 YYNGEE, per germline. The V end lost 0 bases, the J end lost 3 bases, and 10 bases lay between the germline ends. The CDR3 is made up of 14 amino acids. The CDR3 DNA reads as TGTGCCAGCAGCGTAGAAGTTTCGGGCTACGAGCAGTACTTC. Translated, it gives CASSVEVSGYEQYF.

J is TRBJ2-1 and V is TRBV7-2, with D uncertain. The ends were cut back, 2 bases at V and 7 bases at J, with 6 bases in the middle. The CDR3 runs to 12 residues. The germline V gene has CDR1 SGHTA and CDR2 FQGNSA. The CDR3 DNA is TGTGCCAGCAGCTTATACCGAAATGAGCAGTTCTTC. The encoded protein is CASSLYRNEQFF.

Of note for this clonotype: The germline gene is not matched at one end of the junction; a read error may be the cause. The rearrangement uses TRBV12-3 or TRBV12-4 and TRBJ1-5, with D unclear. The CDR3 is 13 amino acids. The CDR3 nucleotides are TGTGCCAGCAGGTTAGACCCCATGGGATCCCAGCATTTT. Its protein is CASRLDPMGSQHF.

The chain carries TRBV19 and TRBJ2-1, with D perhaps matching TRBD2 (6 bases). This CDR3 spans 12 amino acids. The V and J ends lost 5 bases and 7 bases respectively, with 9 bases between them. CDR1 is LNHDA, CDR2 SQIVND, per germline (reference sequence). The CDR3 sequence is CASSELANEQFF. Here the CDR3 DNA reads TGTGCCAGTAGTGAACTAGCAAATGAGCAGTTCTTC.

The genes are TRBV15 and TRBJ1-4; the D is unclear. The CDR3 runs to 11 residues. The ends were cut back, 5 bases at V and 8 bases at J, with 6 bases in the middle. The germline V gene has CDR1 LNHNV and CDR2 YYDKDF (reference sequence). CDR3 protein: CATSASEKLFF. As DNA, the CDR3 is TGTGCCACCAGCGCTTCAGAAAAACTGTTTTTT.

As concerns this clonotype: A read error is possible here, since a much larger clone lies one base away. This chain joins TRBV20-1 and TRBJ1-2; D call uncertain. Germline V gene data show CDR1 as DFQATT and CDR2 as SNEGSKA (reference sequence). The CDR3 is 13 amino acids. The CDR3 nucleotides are TGCAGTGCTAGGAGTGATCTTAACTGTGGCTACACCTTC. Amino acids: CSARSDLNCGYTF.

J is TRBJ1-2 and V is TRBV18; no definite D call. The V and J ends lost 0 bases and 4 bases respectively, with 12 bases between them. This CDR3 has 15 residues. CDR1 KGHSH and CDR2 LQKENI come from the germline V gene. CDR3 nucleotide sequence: TGTGCCAGCTCACCACCGAGGAACGAATTCTATGGCTACACCTTC. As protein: CASSPPRNEFYGYTF.

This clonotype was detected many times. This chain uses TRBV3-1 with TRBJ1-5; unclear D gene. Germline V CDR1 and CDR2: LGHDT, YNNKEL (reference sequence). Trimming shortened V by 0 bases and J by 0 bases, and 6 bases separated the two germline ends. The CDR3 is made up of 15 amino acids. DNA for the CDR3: TGTGCCAGCAGCCAAGACGGGAATAGCAATCAGCCCCAGCATTTT. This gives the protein CASSQDGNSNQPQHF.

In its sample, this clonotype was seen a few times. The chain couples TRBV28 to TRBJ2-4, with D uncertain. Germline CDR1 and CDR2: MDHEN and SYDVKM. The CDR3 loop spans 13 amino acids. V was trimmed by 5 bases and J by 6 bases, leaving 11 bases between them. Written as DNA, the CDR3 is TGTGCCAGCAGTCGCATTCATGCAAACATTCAGTACTTC. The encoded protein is CASSRIHANIQYF.

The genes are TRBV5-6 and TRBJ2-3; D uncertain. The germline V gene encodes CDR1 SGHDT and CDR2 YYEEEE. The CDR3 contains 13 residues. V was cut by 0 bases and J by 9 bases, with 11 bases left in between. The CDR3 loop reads CASSLVVRSTQYF. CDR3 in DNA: TGTGCCAGCAGCTTGGTGGTGCGGTCCACGCAGTATTTT.

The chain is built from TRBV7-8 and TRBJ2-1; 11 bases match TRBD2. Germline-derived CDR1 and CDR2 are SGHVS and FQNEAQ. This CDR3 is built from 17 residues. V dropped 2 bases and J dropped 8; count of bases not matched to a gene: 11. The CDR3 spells CASSLLIAGGPGYEQFF. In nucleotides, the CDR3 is TGTGCCAGCAGCTTACTAATAGCGGGAGGGCCTGGATATGAGCAGTTCTTC.

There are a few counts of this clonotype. CDR3 in DNA: TGTGCCAGCAGTCTCCCACAGGTGTGGAATCAGCCCCAGCATTTT. Translation: CASSLPQVWNQPQHF. V gene TRBV28 combines with J gene TRBJ1-5; D perhaps matches TRBD1 (5 bases). The length of the CDR3 is 15 residues. From germline, CDR1 is MDHEN and CDR2 SYDVKM. V was cut by 5 bases and J by 4 bases, with 15 bases left in between.

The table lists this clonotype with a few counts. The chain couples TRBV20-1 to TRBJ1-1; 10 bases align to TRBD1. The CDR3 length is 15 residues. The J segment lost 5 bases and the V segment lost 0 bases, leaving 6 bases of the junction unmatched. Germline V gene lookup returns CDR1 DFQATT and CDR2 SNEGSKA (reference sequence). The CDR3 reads CSARDWTGGDTEAFF. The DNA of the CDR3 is TGCAGTGCTAGAGATTGGACAGGGGGAGATACTGAAGCTTTCTTT.